This T cell receptor (beta chain) appears in the sequencing data of a study of spatial heterogeneity in lung cancer. Study information: Among detected sequences, beta-chain ones consistently exceeded alpha-chain ones in number. Whole-study findings and limits: At resection, ubiquitous expanded tumor TCRs appeared in blood more than at follow-up.

TCRdb ran MiXCR on the 5' RACE reads and lists one entry per CDR3 protein. The data contain around 40,000 distinct CDR3 sequences, around 5% of them singletons. The germline V gene encodes CDR1 SGHNT and CDR2 YYREEE (reference sequence). CDR3 size: 13 residues. Trimming cost V 2 bases and J 1 base, with 7 bases left between them. This clonotype showed up many times. Its matching antigen is unknown. The time point here: sample taken at primary tumor resection. Tumor, nontumor lung or frozen PBMC supplied whole RNA that was sequenced unsorted. Sequenced material: PBMCs, taken at surgery. J is TRBJ2-7 and V is TRBV5-4, with D perhaps TRBD1 (5 bases). The clonotype was recovered from a female donor with early-stage non-small cell lung cancer. The DNA for the CDR3 is TGTGCCAGCAGCTTAAGACAGTCCTACGAGCAGTACTTC. Translating gives CASSLRQSYEQYF.